A selection of T cell receptor beta chains follows, all from one sample in a study of CD8 T cells in ankylosing spondylitis. TCRdb reprocessed the 5' RACE reads with MiXCR, giving one entry per CDR3 protein. The sample consists of some 200,000 distinct CDR3 sequences, about 13% of them appearing once. Sample: blood, either unsorted or a sorted T cell fraction (not recorded which). Receptor source: a male donor with ankylosing spondylitis or in good health (not recorded which). CDR3s include the opening cysteine and the closing phenylalanine or tryptophan. Fields, in order: clone size, D gene, J gene, V gene, CDR3 protein, CDR3 DNA. D genes are given only for firm matches. Clone size is stated in some rows and not others, as once, few, many or a class when expanded.

>NA|NA|TRBJ2-3|TRBV5-1
CASSLTDASTATQYF
TGCGCCAGCAGCTTGACGGATGCTAGCACAGCTACGCAGTATTTT
>few|TRBD2|TRBJ2-5|TRBV20-1
CSGSSGIYETQYF
TGCAGCGGGTCTAGCGGCATATATGAGACCCAGTACTTC
>few|NA|TRBJ1-1|TRBV6-4
CASSDKENTEAFF
TGTGCCAGCAGTGACAAGGAGAACACTGAAGCTTTCTTT
>few|NA|TRBJ2-7|TRBV20-1
CSAQRGGRVYEQYF
TGCAGTGCGCAAAGGGGGGGCAGGGTTTACGAGCAGTACTTC
>many|NA|TRBJ2-2|TRBV10-3
CAISEWDTLNTGELFF
TGTGCCATCAGTGAATGGGATACATTGAACACCGGGGAGCTGTTTTTT
>few|NA|TRBJ1-2|TRBV9
CASSVEGIYGYTF
TGTGCCAGCAGCGTAGAGGGGATATATGGCTACACCTTC
>few|NA|TRBJ2-1|TRBV4-2
CASSQDPGLYNEQFF
TGTGCCAGCAGCCAGGATCCGGGACTTTACAATGAGCAGTTCTTC
>few|TRBD2|TRBJ2-2|TRBV3-1
CASSPDPGLANTGELFF
TGTGCCAGCAGCCCGGATCCGGGACTAGCGAACACCGGGGAGCTGTTTTTT
>NA|NA|TRBJ2-2|TRBV4-1
CASSQERGRVTGELFF
TGCGCCAGCAGCCAAGAACGGGGCCGGGTAACCGGGGAGCTGTTTTTT
>NA|NA|TRBJ2-7|TRBV19
CASSMVPRDEQYF
TGTGCCAGTAGTATGGTCCCGAGGGACGAGCAGTACTTC
>few|NA|TRBJ2-7|TRBV20-1
CSARDQEGAGEQYF
TGCAGTGCTAGAGATCAGGAGGGGGCAGGGGAGCAGTACTTC
>NA|NA|TRBJ2-7|TRBV12-5
CASGGGLRYEQYF
TGTGCTAGTGGTGGGGGACTTAGGTACGAGCAGTACTTC
>few|NA|TRBJ2-5|TRBV7-7
CASSLVTSQETQYF
TGTGCCAGCAGCTTAGTGACGTCCCAAGAGACCCAGTACTTC
>many|NA|TRBJ2-3|TRBV11-2
CASSLDGPLDTQYF
TGTGCCAGCAGCTTAGACGGCCCCCTCGATACGCAGTATTTT
>NA|NA|TRBJ2-3|TRBV5-1
CASSLDPPEDTQYF
TGCGCCAGCAGCCTGGACCCGCCCGAGGATACGCAGTATTTT
>few|TRBD1|TRBJ1-2|TRBV4-1
CASSQPGQGAGYTF
TGCGCCAGCAGCCAACCGGGACAGGGGGCTGGCTACACCTTC
>NA|NA|TRBJ2-2|TRBV5-5
CASSLVAVNTGELFF
TGTGCCAGCAGCTTGGTGGCGGTAAACACCGGGGAGCTGTTTTTT
>many|NA|TRBJ2-7|TRBV27
CASSPGLTYEQYF
TGTGCCAGCAGTCCCGGTCTGACCTACGAGCAGTACTTC
>NA|TRBD1|TRBJ1-2|TRBV12-3/TRBV12-4
CASSYSTIPGGPGGYTF
TGTGCCAGCAGTTACTCAACCATTCCAGGGGGCCCGGGTGGCTACACCTTC
>many|NA|TRBJ2-7|TRBV4-1
CASSQDFGSHPYEQYF
TGCGCCAGCAGCCAGGACTTTGGGAGCCATCCTTACGAGCAGTACTTC
>few|NA|TRBJ1-1|TRBV3-1
CASSQHRAGTEAFF
TGTGCCAGCAGCCAACACAGGGCCGGCACTGAAGCTTTCTTT
>few|NA|TRBJ1-1|TRBV21-1
CASSKGGLQNTEAFF
TGTGCCAGCAGCAAAGGGGGACTCCAGAACACTGAAGCTTTCTTT